The subject of this entry is one TCR beta chain. In the original workflow: Nucleated cell number was recorded as an estimate derived from reference gene primer amplification. Only in-frame clones appear in the TCRdb table, and some are missing; sequencing was by immunoSEQ multiplex PCR. The DNA gave D and trimming, while V, J and clone size come from that table. Here the sample spans 200,000 to 250,000 clones, more than 75% being singletons. These data are taken from a study of blood T cell repertoires in COVID-19. The overall study: Specimens from acute and convalescent COVID-19 originated in the United States, Italy and Spain. T cells, B-cell-depleted T cells, or PBMCs supplied cDNA or gDNA.

V shed 0 bases and J shed 15 bases, with 19 bases lying between them. The CDR3 consists of 14 residues. Germline CDR1 SGHRS, CDR2 YFSETQ. The chain recombines TRBV5-1 with TRBJ1-5; D is possibly TRBD1 (6 bases). The specimen sequenced was peripheral blood. This sequence originates from a woman in her thirties or forties with acute or convalescent COVID-19. The CDR3 DNA reads as TGCGCCAGCAGCTTGGATCCAGGGGAGTCTCAACCGCATTTT. This codes for CASSLDPGESQPHF. The whole variable domain, filled in from reference TRBV5-1 and TRBJ1-5, reads KAGVTQTPRYLIKTRGQQVTLSCSPISGHRSVSWYQQTPGQGLQFLFEYFSETQRNKGNFPGRFSGRQFSNSRSEMNVSTLELGDSALYLCASSLDPGESQPHFGDGTRLSIL.